This T cell receptor (beta chain) appears in the sequencing data of a study of blood T cell repertoires in COVID-19 (dated by TCRdb to the early 2020s). With regard to the full study: Samples from collaborators originated in the United States, Italy and Spain and spanned both the acute and convalescent phases of COVID-19. The material from the prospective study consisted of cDNA or gDNA derived from T cells, B-cell-depleted T cells, or PBMCs. Subjects who had been exposed to COVID-19, were actively infected with it, or had recovered from it provided the deeply sampled blood TCRbeta repertoires that made up the dataset. The repertoires were released in a freely available public database meant as a resource for research on the immune response to SARS-CoV-2. Samples came from the ongoing ImmuneRACE study (first 160 participants) plus 1,254 subjects from 6 global collaborators. Sample metadata almost always included a de-identified subject ID, COVID-19 status, age in years and sex. Where HLA class I and class II types were available, the types were taken from metadata supplied by the sample provider, not from assay-based typing.

TCRbeta CDR3 regions were amplified from genomic DNA by means of the immunoSEQ Assay, a bias-controlled multiplex PCR. From the authors' description of their analysis: The number of nucleated cells in each sample was estimated from the amplification of reference gene primers within the assay. To quantify the absolute abundance of each unique TCRbeta CDR3 rearrangement, sequence reads were collapsed and filtered. Productive Simpson clonality was computed per sample as the square root of Simpson's diversity index over productive rearrangements. Sourced from immuneACCESS, this table was stored by TCRdb with only in-frame sequences that have V and J called. A share of the clones is absent; for the studies checked, an unresolved V gene accounts for under half, and the remainder has no known explanation. V and J calls and clone size are copied from that table; D and trimming were computed from the DNA. This sample holds more than 250,000 clones; about nine tenths were observed only once. The ten largest clones capture under 11% of the sample.

Participants in the prospective study were aged about 18 to 95 years, lived in under 30 United States geographic areas, and enrolled through a virtual design. In the prospective study, cohorts were assigned on the basis of participant-reported clinical history obtained from a screening survey and a study questionnaire. Recovered participants in ImmuneRACE Cohort 3 were defined as having two consecutive negative NP/OP PCR tests, clearance from a healthcare professional, or resolution of symptoms. In the prospective study, mobile phlebotomists collected whole blood, serum and a nasopharyngeal or oropharyngeal swab from each participant. Participants in the prospective study had the option to provide additional blood draws and questionnaires over a roughly two-month period. Before DNA extraction, blood samples from the prospective study were shipped at room temperature or frozen. As concerns this clone: The clone's antigen remains unknown. Base quality data are lacking; no much larger clone is found one base away.

The germline V gene gives CDR1 as SGHNT and CDR2 as YENEEA. Trimming removed 5 bases from V and 3 bases from J; the gene matches leave 9 bases unexplained. Spanning cysteine to phenylalanine, the CDR3 consists of 17 amino acids. Only the CDR3 DNA stays, 51 bases, in frame from base 1. Results and caveats for the whole study, not just this receptor: The quantity of clinical and demographic metadata differed by source and by participant and was supplied without curation.

This clonotype originated in a woman under 30 who had recovered from COVID-19. The V gene is TRBV11-3 and the J gene is TRBJ2-3; 12 bases in between match TRBD2. Sequencing was carried out using PBMCs or T cells enriched from blood (not recorded which). The CDR3 region reads CASSASPSGGGTDTQYF. The sequence in DNA is TGTGCCAGCAGCGCCTCACCTAGCGGGGGGGGGACAGATACGCAGTATTTT.